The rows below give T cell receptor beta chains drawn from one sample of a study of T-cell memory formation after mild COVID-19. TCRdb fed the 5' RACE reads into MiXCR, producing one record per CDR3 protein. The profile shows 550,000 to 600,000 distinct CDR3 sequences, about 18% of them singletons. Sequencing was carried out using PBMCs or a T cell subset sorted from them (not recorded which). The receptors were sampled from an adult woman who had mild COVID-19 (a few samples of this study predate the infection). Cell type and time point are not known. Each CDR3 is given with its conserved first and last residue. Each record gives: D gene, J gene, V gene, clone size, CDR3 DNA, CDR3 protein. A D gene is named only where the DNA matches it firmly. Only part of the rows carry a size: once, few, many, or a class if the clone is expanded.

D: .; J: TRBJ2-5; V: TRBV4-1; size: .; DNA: TGCGCCAGCAGCCCAACCTCAAGGGCAGCCGGACCGGTCGGGGAGACCCAGTACTTC; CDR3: CASSPTSRAAGPVGETQYF
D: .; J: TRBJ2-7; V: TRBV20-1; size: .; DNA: TGCAGTGCTAGAGGGGGTTTGAGTTCCTACGAGCAGTACTTC; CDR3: CSARGGLSSYEQYF
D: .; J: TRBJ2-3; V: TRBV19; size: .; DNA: TGTGCCAGTAGTATTCAGGGCTCTAGCACAGATACGCAGTATTTT; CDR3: CASSIQGSSTDTQYF
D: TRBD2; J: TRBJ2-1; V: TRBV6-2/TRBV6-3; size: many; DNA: TGTGCCAGCAGTTATTCGGGACTAGCGGGGATCTACAATGAGCAGTTCTTC; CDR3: CASSYSGLAGIYNEQFF
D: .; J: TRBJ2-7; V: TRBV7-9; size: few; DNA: TGTGCCAGCAGCTTAGGGGTTGGCAGGGGCTACGAGCAGTACTTC; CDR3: CASSLGVGRGYEQYF
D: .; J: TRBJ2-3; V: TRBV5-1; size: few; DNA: TGCGCCAGCAGCTTCCAGGGTAATGGGCAGTATTTT; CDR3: CASSFQGNGQYF
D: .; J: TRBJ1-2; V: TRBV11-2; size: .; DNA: TGTGCCAGCAGCTTATGGTTACAGGCCGCTGACTATGGCTACACCTTC; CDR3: CASSLWLQAADYGYTF
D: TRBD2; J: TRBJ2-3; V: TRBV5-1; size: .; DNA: TGCGCCAGAAGCTTGGCCAATAGCGGGAGGGCCGCAGATACGCAGTATTTT; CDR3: CARSLANSGRAADTQYF
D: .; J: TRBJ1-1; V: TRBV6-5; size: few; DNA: TGTGCCAGCAGCCGGCCGGGGGCTGAAGCTTTCTTT; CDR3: CASSRPGAEAFF
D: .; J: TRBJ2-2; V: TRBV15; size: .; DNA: TGTGCCACCAGCAGAGATCTGACAAACACCGGGGAGCTGTTTTTT; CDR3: CATSRDLTNTGELFF
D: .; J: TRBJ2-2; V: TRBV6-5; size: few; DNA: TGTGCCAGCACCGCATTTAACACCGGGGAGCTGTTTTTT; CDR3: CASTAFNTGELFF
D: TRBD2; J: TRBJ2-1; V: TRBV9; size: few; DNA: TGTGCCAGCAAAGATAGTAGCGGGACTAAGAATGAGCAGTTCTTC; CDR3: CASKDSSGTKNEQFF
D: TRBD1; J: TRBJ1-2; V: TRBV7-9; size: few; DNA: TGTGCCAGCAGCTCAGAGACAGGGAGTGGCTACACCTTC; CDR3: CASSSETGSGYTF
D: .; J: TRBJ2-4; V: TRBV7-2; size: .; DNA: TGTGCCAGCAGCTTAGGCTCGAGAGGGGAGTGGGCCAAAAACATTCAGTACTTC; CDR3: CASSLGSRGEWAKNIQYF
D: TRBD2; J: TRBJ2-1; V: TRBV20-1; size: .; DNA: TGCAGTGCTAGAATGGGACTAGCGGTGGAAAATGAGCAGTTCTTC; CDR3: CSARMGLAVENEQFF
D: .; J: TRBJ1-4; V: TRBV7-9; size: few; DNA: TGTGCCAGCATGGCAGGGGAGTCTGAAAAACTGTTTTTT; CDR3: CASMAGESEKLFF
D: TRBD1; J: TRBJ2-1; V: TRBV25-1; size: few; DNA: TGTGCCAGCAGTCCAACCGGGACAGGGTCTTACAATGAGCAGTTCTTC; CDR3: CASSPTGTGSYNEQFF
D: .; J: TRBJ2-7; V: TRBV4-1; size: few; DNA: TGCGCCAGCAGCCACCCCGGGGGTCGAGGCGGGAACGAGCAGTACTTC; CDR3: CASSHPGGRGGNEQYF
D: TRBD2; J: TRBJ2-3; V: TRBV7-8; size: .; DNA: TGTGCCAGCAGCTTAGGACTAGCGGGAGGTTTCGGGACAGATACGCAGTATTTT; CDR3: CASSLGLAGGFGTDTQYF
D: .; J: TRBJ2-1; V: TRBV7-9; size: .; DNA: TGTGCCAGCAGCTTAGTTGACTTAATTCAGTTCTTC; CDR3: CASSLVDLIQFF
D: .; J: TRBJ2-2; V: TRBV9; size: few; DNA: TGTGCCAGCAGCGTAGGAGGATCCCCGAACACCGGGGAGCTGTTTTTT; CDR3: CASSVGGSPNTGELFF
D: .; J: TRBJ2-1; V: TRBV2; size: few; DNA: TGTGCCAGCAGCCCTGGGGGGGCCCCATACAATGAGCAGTTCTTC; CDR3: CASSPGGAPYNEQFF
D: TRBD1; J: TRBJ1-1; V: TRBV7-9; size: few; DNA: TGTGCCAGCAGCTCAGGGGGGTCGGGGACTGAAGCTTTCTTT; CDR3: CASSSGGSGTEAFF
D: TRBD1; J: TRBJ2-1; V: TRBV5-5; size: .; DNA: TGTGCCAGCAGCTTGACGGACAGGGTAGGGAATGAGCAGTTCTTC; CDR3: CASSLTDRVGNEQFF
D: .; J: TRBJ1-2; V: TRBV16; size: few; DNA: TGTGCCAGCAGCCAATCGGGGGGAACTCGAGGCGGCTACACCTTC; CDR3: CASSQSGGTRGGYTF
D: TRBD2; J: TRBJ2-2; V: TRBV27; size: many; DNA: TGTGCCAGCAGTTTCGGACTAGCGAACACCGGGGAGCTGTTTTTT; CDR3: CASSFGLANTGELFF
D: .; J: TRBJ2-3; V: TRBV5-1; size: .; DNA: TGCGCCAGCAGCTTGACTGGGACCTACGCAGATACGCAGTATTTT; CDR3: CASSLTGTYADTQYF
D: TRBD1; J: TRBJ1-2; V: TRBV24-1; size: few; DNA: TGTGCCACCAGTGATGGATGGACAGGGGACTATGGCTACACCTTC; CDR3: CATSDGWTGDYGYTF
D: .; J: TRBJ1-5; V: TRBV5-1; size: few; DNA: TGCGCCAGCAGCTTGGAGGGAGTTCAGCCCCAGCATTTT; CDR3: CASSLEGVQPQHF
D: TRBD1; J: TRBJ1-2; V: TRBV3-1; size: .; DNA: TGTGCCAGCAGCCAAGACACCCGAGGGGGCGGCTACACCTTC; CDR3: CASSQDTRGGGYTF
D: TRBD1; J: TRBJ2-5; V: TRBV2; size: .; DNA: TGTGCCAGCAGTAAGGGGGCAGAGACCCAGTACTTC; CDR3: CASSKGAETQYF
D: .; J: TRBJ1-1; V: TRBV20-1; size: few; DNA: TGCAGTGCTAGACGAAGGGGGAACACTGAAGCTTTCTTT; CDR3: CSARRRGNTEAFF
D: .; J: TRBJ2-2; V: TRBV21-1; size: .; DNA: TGTGCCAGCAGCAAAGGTCCAGGGCACACCGGGGAGCTGTTTTTT; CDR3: CASSKGPGHTGELFF
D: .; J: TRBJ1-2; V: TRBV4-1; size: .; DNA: TGCGCCAGCAGCCAAGGGGAGGCAGTCTATGGCTACACCTTC; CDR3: CASSQGEAVYGYTF
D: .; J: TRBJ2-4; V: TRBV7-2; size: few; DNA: TGTGCCAGCAGCTCCGGTCCCATTCAGTACTTC; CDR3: CASSSGPIQYF
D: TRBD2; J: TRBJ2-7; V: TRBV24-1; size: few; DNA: TGTGCCACCAGTGATTCGGGAGGCCCTTATCCCTACGAGCAGTACTTC; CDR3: CATSDSGGPYPYEQYF
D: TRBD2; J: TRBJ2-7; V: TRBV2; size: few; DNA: TGTGCCAGCAGCCCGACTAGCACTCGCTCCTACGAGCAGTACTTC; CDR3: CASSPTSTRSYEQYF
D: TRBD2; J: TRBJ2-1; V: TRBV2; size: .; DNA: TGTGCCAGCAGTGAACAAGCGGGAGCCTACAATGAGCAGTTCTTC; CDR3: CASSEQAGAYNEQFF
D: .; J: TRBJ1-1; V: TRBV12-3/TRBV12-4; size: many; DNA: TGTGCCAGCAGTTTTACACGGGGCACTGAAGCTTTCTTT; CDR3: CASSFTRGTEAFF
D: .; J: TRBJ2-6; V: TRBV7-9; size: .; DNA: TGTGCCAGCAGCTTAGTCGCGGTGACGGCGTCCGGTGGGGCCAACGTCCTGACTTTC; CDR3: CASSLVAVTASGGANVLTF
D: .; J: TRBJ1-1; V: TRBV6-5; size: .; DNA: TGTGCCAGCAACCGAGGGGGTGGGAACACTGAAGCTTTCTTT; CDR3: CASNRGGGNTEAFF
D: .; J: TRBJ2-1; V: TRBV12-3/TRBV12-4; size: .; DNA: TGTGCCAGCAGTTTAGCCCCTAGCGCCTACAATGAGCAGTTCTTC; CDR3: CASSLAPSAYNEQFF
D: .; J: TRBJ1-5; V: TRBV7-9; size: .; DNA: TGTGCCAGCAGCCCGAGGAGCAATCAGCCCCAGCATTTT; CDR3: CASSPRSNQPQHF
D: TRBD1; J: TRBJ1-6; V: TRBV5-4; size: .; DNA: TGTGCCAGCAGCTCAACAGGGGGCTCTTCACCCCTCCACTTT; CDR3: CASSSTGGSSPLHF
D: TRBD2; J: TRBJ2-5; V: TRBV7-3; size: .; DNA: TGTGCCAGCAGCCCTAGCGGGAGAGGAGTAGAGACCCAGTACTTC; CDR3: CASSPSGRGVETQYF
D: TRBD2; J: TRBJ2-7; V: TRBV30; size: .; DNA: TGTGCCTGGAGTCCCGGGACTAGCGCCTACGAGCAGTACTTC; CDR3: CAWSPGTSAYEQYF
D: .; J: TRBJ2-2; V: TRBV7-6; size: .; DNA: TGTGCCAGCAAGGATCCCTGGGGGTCGGGCACCGGGGAGCTGTTTTTT; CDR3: CASKDPWGSGTGELFF
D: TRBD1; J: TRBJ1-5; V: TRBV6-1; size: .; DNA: TGTGCCAGCAGTGAAGCAGGCAGGGGGATATATAGCAATCAGCCCCAGCATTTT; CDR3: CASSEAGRGIYSNQPQHF
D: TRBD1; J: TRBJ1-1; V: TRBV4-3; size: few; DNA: TGCGCCAGCAGCCAGCGACAGGGGGATGAAGCTTTCTTT; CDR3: CASSQRQGDEAFF
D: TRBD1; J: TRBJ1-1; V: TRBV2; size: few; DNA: TGTGCCAGCTATAAACTCCGGACAGGGGTCGGGACTGAAGCTTTCTTT; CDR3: CASYKLRTGVGTEAFF
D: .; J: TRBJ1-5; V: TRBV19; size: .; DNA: TGTGCCAGTAGTATAGACGGACAGTATAGCAATCAGCCCCAGCATTTT; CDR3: CASSIDGQYSNQPQHF
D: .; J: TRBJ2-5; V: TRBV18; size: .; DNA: TGTGCCAGCTCACCATACCGGGACCTGGAGTACCGAGAGACCCAGTACTTC; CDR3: CASSPYRDLEYRETQYF
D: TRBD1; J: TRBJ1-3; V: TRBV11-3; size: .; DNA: TGTGCCAGCAGCCCGCGACAGGGGCACGGAAACACCATATATTTT; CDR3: CASSPRQGHGNTIYF
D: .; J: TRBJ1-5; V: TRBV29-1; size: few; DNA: TGCAGCGCGCAGCTTAGCAATCAGCCCCAGCATTTT; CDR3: CSAQLSNQPQHF
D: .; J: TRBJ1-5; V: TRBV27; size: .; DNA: TGTGCCAGCAAAGGTTCCTGGGGGTTAAGCCATTTT; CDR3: CASKGSWGLSHF
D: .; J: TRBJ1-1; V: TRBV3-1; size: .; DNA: TGTGCCAGCAGCCAAATCCTCCGGAACACTGAAGCTTTCTTT; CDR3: CASSQILRNTEAFF
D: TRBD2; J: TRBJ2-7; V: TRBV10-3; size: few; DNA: TGTGCCTCCACTAGCGGCGGATCCTACGAGCAGTACTTC; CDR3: CASTSGGSYEQYF